Shown below are 17 T cell receptor beta chains from a single sample sequenced in a study of blood T cell repertoires in COVID-19 (dated by TCRdb to the early 2020s). Library creation used the immunoSEQ multiplex PCR assay. Drawn from immuneACCESS, this table holds only the in-frame rearrangements with V and J called that TCRdb kept. Clones are partly lost; checked studies trace under half to an unresolved V gene and leave the rest unexplained. This sample has about 300,000 clones in its table, and roughly 90% of those were observed once. Approximately 1.2% of the sample belongs to the ten largest clones. The sequenced sample consisted of PBMCs or T cells enriched from blood (not recorded which). All receptors derive from a woman aged 25-40 years who had recovered from COVID-19.

DNA of the CDR3: TGTGCCTGGAGTAGCGGGAGAACTCAAGAGACCCAGTACTTC. It codes for CAWSSGRTQETQYF. The rearrangement joins TRBV30 to TRBJ2-5; 8 bases line up with TRBD2. Looked up from germline, CDR1 is GTSNPN and CDR2 is SVGIG (reference sequence). V was clipped by 2 bases and J by 2 bases; unmatched bases: 4. The CDR3 is 14 amino acids.

This chain links TRBV18 with TRBJ2-5; TRBD1 agrees at 8 bases. The V segment lost 3 bases and the J segment 3 bases; nucleotides outside the gene matches: 15. The CDR3 is 18 amino acids. Germline CDR1 reads KGHSH; CDR2 reads LQKENI. CDR3 loop: CASSPGALGQGLKETQYF. CDR3 nucleotide sequence: TGTGCCAGCTCACCGGGGGCCCTAGGACAGGGCTTGAAAGAGACCCAGTACTTC. The complete variable domain, with remaining parts taken from reference TRBV18 and TRBJ2-5, reads NAGVMQNPRHLVRRRGQEARLRCSPMKGHSHVYWYRQLPEEGLKFMVYLQKENIIDESGMPKERFSAEFPKEGPSILRIQQVVRGDSAAYFCASSPGALGQGLKETQYFGPGTRLLVL.

V gene TRBV9 combines with J gene TRBJ2-7; 8 bases are shared with TRBD1. This CDR3 is built from 13 residues. Looked up from germline, CDR1 is SGDLS and CDR2 is YYNGEE. The V and J ends lost 0 bases and 5 bases, in that order; junction bases with no gene match: 1. The CDR3 is CASSVDRGDEQYF. DNA for the CDR3: TGTGCCAGCAGCGTAGACAGGGGGGACGAGCAGTACTTC. Full variable domain (remainder filled in from reference TRBV9 and TRBJ2-7): DSGVTQTPKHLITATGQRVTLRCSPRSGDLSVYWYQQSLDQGLQFLIQYYNGEERAKGNILERFSAQQFPDLHSELNLSSLELGDSALYFCASSVDRGDEQYFGPGTRLTVT.

The CDR3 spells CASSYSEGYSNQPQHF. CDR3 DNA sequence: TGTGCCAGCAGTTACTCGGAGGGGTATAGCAATCAGCCCCAGCATTTT. The gene calls are TRBV6-5 and TRBJ1-5, with a possible D match to TRBD1 (5 bases). CDR3 length: 16 amino acids. The germline gives CDR1 MNHEY, CDR2 SVGAGI. The V and J ends lost 0 bases and 0 bases respectively, with 9 bases between them.

This clone was recorded once. For the CDR3, the DNA is TGTGCCACCAGTGAAGGGACAGTCGATGAAAAACTGTTTTTT. Translation gives CATSEGTVDEKLFF. The chain links TRBV24-1 to TRBJ1-4; 7 bases agree with TRBD1. The CDR3 runs 14 residues. V shed 4 bases and J 6 bases; nucleotides not matched to a gene: 4. In germline, CDR1 is KGHDR, CDR2 SFDVKD.

This clone was seen a handful of times. The chain couples TRBV27 to TRBJ2-1, with 9 bases matching TRBD2. From germline, CDR1 is MNHEY and CDR2 SMNVEV (reference sequence). V was pared by 6 bases and J by 3 bases, with 9 bases of the junction left unmatched. The CDR3 spans 16 residues. The CDR3 reads CASRTRTSALYNEQFF. The CDR3 region has the DNA TGTGCCAGCAGAACTAGGACTAGCGCGCTCTACAATGAGCAGTTCTTC.

The chain joins TRBV5-1 to TRBJ2-7; TRBD1 matches at 10 bases. Looked up from germline, CDR1 is SGHRS and CDR2 is YFSETQ. The CDR3 length is 15 residues. V gave up 6 bases and J gave up 3 bases; unmatched junction bases: 9. The CDR3 protein is CASKHQTGGVYEQYF. The CDR3 DNA follows: TGCGCCAGCAAACACCAGACAGGGGGCGTCTACGAGCAGTACTTC.

The chain joins TRBV2 to TRBJ2-1, with TRBD1 matching 8 bases. The CDR3 covers 16 residues. V lost 0 bases and J lost 7; bases outside the gene matches: 8. The germline V gene encodes CDR1 SNHLY and CDR2 FYNNEI. The CDR3 region is CASSEARGLSANEQFF. The CDR3 DNA reads TGTGCCAGCAGTGAAGCCAGGGGGCTCTCAGCAAATGAGCAGTTCTTC. Variable domain in full (rest from reference TRBV2 and TRBJ2-1): EPEVTQTPSHQVTQMGQEVILRCVPISNHLYFYWYRQILGQKVEFLVSFYNNEISEKSEIFDDQFSVERPDGSNFTLKIRSTKLEDSAMYFCASSEARGLSANEQFFGPGTRLTVL.

The chain recombines TRBV7-2 with TRBJ1-1; D possibly corresponds to TRBD1 (5 bases). Trimming left V 7 bases short and J 1 base short, with 10 bases between. The CDR3 has 13 amino acids. Looked up from germline, CDR1 is SGHTA and CDR2 is FQGNSA. Written as DNA, the CDR3 is TGTGCCAGCATTGGACAAAGGAACACTGAAGCTTTCTTT. It yields the protein CASIGQRNTEAFF.

V and J are TRBV7-9 and TRBJ1-1, with TRBD1 identical over 8 bases. The CDR3 is 16 amino acids. The trim removed 5 bases at V and 0 bases at J, leaving 8 bases unmatched. Germline V CDR1 and CDR2: SEHNR, FQNEAQ (reference sequence). The CDR3 bases are TGTGCCAGCAGCCCTAGGGGACAGGAATTGAACACTGAAGCTTTCTTT. Its protein product is CASSPRGQELNTEAFF.

The chain recombines TRBV3-1 (or the pseudogene TRBV3-2) with TRBJ2-1; 7 nucleotides agree with TRBD2. The CDR3 loop spans 16 amino acids. J lost 3 bases, V lost 4 bases, and 9 bases had no gene match. Germline CDR1 LGHDT, CDR2 YNNKEL (reference sequence). CDR3 region: CASSPLGRDIYNEQFF. In nucleotides, the CDR3 is TGTGCCAGCAGCCCCCTGGGGAGGGATATCTACAATGAGCAGTTCTTC.

V and J are TRBV19 and TRBJ2-1; D unclear. The length of the CDR3 is 13 residues. V shed 5 bases and J shed 6 bases, with 11 bases lying between them. CDR1 and CDR2 (germline): LNHDA, SQIVND (reference sequence). As DNA, the CDR3 is TGTGCCAGTAGTGATGGCAGACTCAATGAGCAGTTCTTC. Its protein product is CASSDGRLNEQFF.

V and J are TRBV10-3 and TRBJ1-3, with a tentative D call TRBD1 (6 bases). CDR1 and CDR2 (germline): ENHRY, SYGVKD. The CDR3 sequence is 15 residues long. V was cut by 5 bases and J by 0 bases, with 11 bases left in between. CDR3: CAISMDSNSGNTIYF. Here the CDR3 DNA reads TGTGCCATCAGTATGGACAGCAACTCTGGAAACACCATATATTTT.

The J gene is TRBJ1-6, the V gene TRBV28; tentatively, D is TRBD1 (6 bases). CDR1 and CDR2 from the germline V gene are MDHEN and SYDVKM. CDR3 size: 17 residues. Trimming took 7 bases from V and 3 from J, leaving 19 bases between them. This CDR3 is CASNANPGEHYNSPLHF. As DNA, the CDR3 is TGTGCCAGCAACGCTAACCCAGGGGAACACTATAATTCACCCCTCCACTTT.

This CDR3 reads CASSLESGQGQPQHF. CDR3 DNA sequence: TGTGCCAGCAGCTTAGAATCAGGGCAGGGTCAGCCCCAGCATTTT. V usage is TRBV7-8 and J usage is TRBJ1-5, with D possibly TRBD1 on 5 matching bases. There are 15 residues in the CDR3. V was clipped by 1 base and J by 6 bases, with 13 bases between them. The germline gives CDR1 SGHVS, CDR2 FQNEAQ.

The chain uses TRBV4-1 and TRBJ2-2; D gene uncertain. CDR3 length equals 15 residues. Germline V lookup: CDR1 MGHRA, CDR2 YSYEKL. The V gene lost 1 base and the J gene lost 5 bases, with 11 bases spanning the gap. CDR3 sequence: CASSQAPPGTGELFF. The CDR3 DNA sequence: TGCGCCAGCAGCCAAGCGCCTCCCGGTACCGGGGAGCTGTTTTTT.

This clone was detected once. The rearrangement links TRBV4-1 to TRBJ2-3; weak D call: TRBD1 (6 bases). Germline V lookup: CDR1 MGHRA, CDR2 YSYEKL. CDR3 length: 14 residues. The germline V and J ends were trimmed by 1 base and 5 bases, with 10 bases remaining between them. The CDR3 coding sequence is TGCGCCAGCAGCCAAGTGGGGGCTAAAGATACGCAGTATTTT. It is translated as CASSQVGAKDTQYF.